A single sample gave rise to the 21 T cell receptor beta chains below, sequenced in a study of identical twins' blood T cells. TCRdb re-called the 5' RACE reads with MiXCR, one entry per CDR3 protein. The table includes hundreds of thousands of distinct CDR3 sequences, about 28% detected once. Specimen: PBMCs. The receptor set was obtained from a woman between 18 and 50 years old in good health.

The rearrangement uses TRBV20-1 and TRBJ2-1, with TRBD2 matching 10 bases. The CDR3 has 13 residues. Germline V gives CDR1 DFQATT, CDR2 SNEGSKA (reference sequence). The CDR3 spells CSAGLAYLHEQFF. As DNA, the CDR3 is TGCAGCGCGGGACTAGCGTATTTGCATGAGCAGTTCTTC.

The chain has TRBV5-1 and TRBJ1-2; D is possibly TRBD1 (6 bases). The V gene lost 4 bases and the J gene lost 4 bases, with 17 bases spanning the gap. CDR1 is SGHRS and CDR2 is YFSETQ in the germline V gene. The CDR3 runs to 15 residues. CDR3 sequence: CASSRTQGKIYGYTF. As DNA, the CDR3 is TGCGCCAGCAGCCGCACCCAGGGGAAGATCTATGGCTACACCTTC.

Concerning this clonotype itself: It may be a read error: a sequence one base away is much more abundant. V is TRBV29-1 and J is TRBJ1-1; D gene ambiguous. Germline V gives CDR1 SQVTM, CDR2 ANQGSEA. This CDR3 has 11 residues. The CDR3 loop is CSVGRVTEASF. Here the CDR3 DNA reads TGCAGCGTTGGGAGGGTGACTGAAGCTTCCTTT.

This clonotype was recorded a few times. The CDR3 DNA is TGTGCCAGCAGTTGGCGGGGGACCTATGGCTACACCTTC. Encoded protein: CASSWRGTYGYTF. The chain is built from TRBV6-2 or TRBV6-3 and TRBJ1-2; D perhaps matches TRBD1 (5 bases). From germline, CDR1 is MNHEY and CDR2 SVGEGT. This CDR3 has 13 residues. V lost 4 bases to trimming and J lost 4 bases, with 10 bases between them.

The V call is TRBV29-1, the J call TRBJ1-2, with 7 bases identical to TRBD1. After removal of 7 bases from V and 2 bases from J, the junction contained 10 bases not matched to a gene. CDR3 length equals 14 residues. Germline V lookup: CDR1 SQVTM, CDR2 ANQGSEA. CDR3 coding DNA: TGCAGCGCTCGACCTGGGACAGAGAACTATGGCTACACCTTC. Residues: CSARPGTENYGYTF.

The genes are TRBV29-1 and TRBJ2-7, with 10 bases lining up with TRBD2. CDR1 and CDR2 (germline): SQVTM, ANQGSEA. The CDR3 runs to 13 residues. The junction had 7 bases not matched to a gene; V was cut back by 4 bases and J by 7 bases. In nucleotides, the CDR3 is TGCAGCGTTGTCCTAGCGGGAGTCGGTGAGCAGTACTTC. This encodes CSVVLAGVGEQYF.

In its sample, this clonotype was seen a few times. The V call is TRBV6-5, the J call TRBJ1-1, with no clear D. CDR3 length: 15 residues. Germline values: CDR1 MNHEY, CDR2 SVGAGI. The ends were cut back, 2 bases at V and 0 bases at J, with 10 bases in the middle. In DNA form, the CDR3 reads TGTGCCAGCAGTTACGGCCCAGTTATGAACACTGAAGCTTTCTTT. Its protein is CASSYGPVMNTEAFF.

The CDR3 spells CASSPKWESNTEAFF. The DNA of the CDR3 is TGTGCCAGCTCACCTAAGTGGGAATCGAACACTGAAGCTTTCTTT. The chain uses TRBV18 and TRBJ1-1; D not certain. The CDR3 totals 15 residues. Trimming cost V 3 bases and J 1 base, with 12 bases left between them. From germline, CDR1 is KGHSH and CDR2 LQKENI.

This chain uses TRBV12-3 or TRBV12-4 with TRBJ1-2; D remains ambiguous. Trimming removed 4 bases from V and 3 bases from J, with 15 bases in between. The CDR3 contains 15 residues. The CDR3 region is CASSYQDGEHYGYTF. DNA of the CDR3: TGTGCCAGCAGTTACCAGGACGGCGAGCACTATGGCTACACCTTC.

The table lists this clonotype with a few counts. This rearrangement joins TRBV5-4 to TRBJ1-3, with D possibly being TRBD1 (6 bases). In germline, CDR1 is SGHNT, CDR2 YYREEE (reference sequence). The CDR3 length is 15 residues. Trimming stripped 4 bases from V and 8 bases from J, with 19 bases between. CDR3 loop: CASSETTGISDTIYF. In nucleotides, the CDR3 is TGTGCCAGCAGCGAGACAACAGGGATATCGGACACCATATATTTT.

This clonotype has a handful of counts. The chain employs TRBV10-3 and TRBJ2-5, with TRBD2 matching over 7 bases. Looked up from germline, CDR1 is ENHRY and CDR2 is SYGVKD. The CDR3 extends over 19 amino acids. V lost 2 bases and J lost 0; bases outside the gene matches: 15. For the CDR3, the DNA is TGTGCCATCAGTGAGCACGGGTCTAGCGGAGACCTTTACCAAGAGACCCAGTACTTC. Its protein is CAISEHGSSGDLYQETQYF.

This clonotype has only a few counts. This chain connects TRBV6-1 to TRBJ2-3; D gene ambiguous. Germline loops: CDR1 MNHNS, CDR2 SASEGT. The CDR3 length is 12 residues. The V gene lost 6 bases and the J gene lost 2 bases, with 6 bases spanning the gap. The CDR3 sequence: CASREYTDTQYF. Here the CDR3 DNA reads TGTGCCAGCAGGGAATACACAGATACGCAGTATTTT.

This clonotype was observed a few times. DNA of the CDR3: TGCAGCGCGCGGAGCCCAGGATCGTACGAGCAGTACTTC. This encodes CSARSPGSYEQYF. V usage is TRBV29-1 and J usage is TRBJ2-7; D gene uncertain. Per germline, CDR1 SQVTM and CDR2 ANQGSEA. This CDR3 has 13 residues. Between the trimmed V and J ends, which lost 7 bases and 4 bases, there was a span of 17 bases.

The chain employs TRBV20-1 and TRBJ1-2; 7 nucleotides match TRBD1. This CDR3 comprises 14 residues. Germline V gives CDR1 DFQATT, CDR2 SNEGSKA (reference sequence). Trimming took 5 bases from V and 3 from J; bases not matched to a gene: 9. CDR3 sequence (DNA): TGCAGTGCTCTAGCAGGGGGAGTTGACTATGGCTACACCTTC. Amino acids: CSALAGGVDYGYTF.

V usage is TRBV4-1 and J usage is TRBJ2-1, with D possibly being TRBD2 (5 bases). Germline V gene sequence: CDR1 MGHRA, CDR2 YSYEKL. Trimming stripped 1 base from V and 5 bases from J, with 15 bases between. This CDR3 region has 16 residues. The CDR3 DNA follows: TGCGCCAGCAGCCAAGGTTCGGCGAGGCGGGACAATGAGCAGTTCTTC. Protein product: CASSQGSARRDNEQFF.

The rearrangement links TRBV27 to TRBJ1-1; D possibly corresponds to TRBD1 (6 bases). CDR1 and CDR2 (germline): MNHEY, SMNVEV (reference sequence). Deletions cut 6 bases from V and 0 bases from J, with 14 bases between. The CDR3 length is 15 residues. CDR3 in DNA: TGTGCCAGCAGCCTGAACAGGGTTTTGAACACTGAAGCTTTCTTT. This codes for CASSLNRVLNTEAFF.

The sample holds many counts of this clonotype. The chain links TRBV20-1 to TRBJ1-2, with D maybe TRBD1 (6 bases). Trimming stripped 2 bases from V and 2 bases from J, with 6 bases between. This CDR3 is 12 amino acids long. Germline CDR1 DFQATT, CDR2 SNEGSKA (reference sequence). This chain's CDR3 is CSARQGNYGYTF. DNA for the CDR3: TGCAGTGCTAGACAGGGGAACTATGGCTACACCTTC.

This clonotype has a count of ten or more. The chain links TRBV6-1 to TRBJ2-1, with 14 bases identical to TRBD2. J lost 7 bases, V lost 4 bases, and 0 bases had no gene match. The germline V gene encodes CDR1 MNHNS and CDR2 SASEGT. The CDR3 extends over 14 amino acids. CDR3 protein: CASSGLAGGNEQFF. As DNA, the CDR3 is TGTGCCAGCAGTGGACTAGCGGGGGGGAATGAGCAGTTCTTC.

In regard to this clonotype: An end of the junction does not agree with germline; a read error may underlie this. The rearrangement uses TRBV10-3 and TRBJ1-2, with D hard to call. Germline V gene lookup returns CDR1 ENHRY and CDR2 SYGVKD. This CDR3 comprises 16 residues. The CDR3 sequence is CAISESTLVQNYGFTF. The CDR3 region has the DNA TGTGCCATCAGTGAGTCGACCTTGGTACAAAACTATGGCTTCACCTTC.

V gene TRBV21-1 combines with J gene TRBJ2-1; the D call of TRBD1 is as the table states it, not checked on the DNA. TRBV21-1 is an annotated pseudogene. This CDR3 has 19 residues. The CDR3 loop is CASSKITAPQGDNVNEQFF. In DNA, the CDR3 is TGTGCCAGCAGCAAAATAACGGCCCCACAGGGGGATAATGTCAATGAGCAGTTCTTC.

This clonotype was seen more than once but under ten times. This sequence joins TRBV10-3 and TRBJ2-1; the match to TRBD2 covers 12 bases. This CDR3 is 14 amino acids long. Germline-derived CDR1 and CDR2 are ENHRY and SYGVKD. Germline trimming cut 7 bases from V and 5 bases from J; bases unmatched to any gene: 3. The CDR3 sequence: CAIMRTSGDNEQFF. Here the CDR3 DNA reads TGTGCCATCATGAGGACTAGCGGGGACAATGAGCAGTTCTTC.